This record covers a single T cell receptor (delta chain). The antigen is undetermined. A read error is possible here, since a much larger clone lies one base away. TCRdb re-identified clones in the multiplex PCR reads via CATT. The sample gives about 89,000 delta-chain clones, more than 1.4% of which show up once; over 8% is in the top ten. Between the trimmed V and J ends, which lost 3 bases and 3 bases, there was a span of 14 bases. The CDR3 is 16 residues long. From germline, CDR1 is TSWWSYY and CDR2 QGS. This entry is derived from a study of γδ T cells in repeated Plasmodium falciparum infection. The wider study: Timepoints: baseline, immediately before selected infections, and 21 days after every infection.

Notes on the study in general: Vdelta2-negative gammadelta repertoires, largely Vdelta1+, seemingly showed infection-driven waves of new clonal selection. Many TCRgamma sequences overlapped between individuals in stable Vgamma9/Vdelta2+ repertoires.

Flow sorting of PBMC yielded separate Vgamma9/Vdelta2+ and Vdelta2-negative gammadelta T cell populations for bulk repertoire analysis. The TCR sequence derives from a pool of human donors (malaria-infected and uninfected, not separated). Input material: gamma-delta T cells from blood. The chain joins TRDV1 to TRDJ2; D might be TRDD3 (5 bases). Because TCRdb records no J gene, it was assigned here through a match of the DNA to germline. Here the CDR3 reads CALGELTGIVTAQLFF. The CDR3 bases are TGTGCTCTTGGGGAGCTCACTGGAATTGTGACAGCACAACTCTTCTTT.